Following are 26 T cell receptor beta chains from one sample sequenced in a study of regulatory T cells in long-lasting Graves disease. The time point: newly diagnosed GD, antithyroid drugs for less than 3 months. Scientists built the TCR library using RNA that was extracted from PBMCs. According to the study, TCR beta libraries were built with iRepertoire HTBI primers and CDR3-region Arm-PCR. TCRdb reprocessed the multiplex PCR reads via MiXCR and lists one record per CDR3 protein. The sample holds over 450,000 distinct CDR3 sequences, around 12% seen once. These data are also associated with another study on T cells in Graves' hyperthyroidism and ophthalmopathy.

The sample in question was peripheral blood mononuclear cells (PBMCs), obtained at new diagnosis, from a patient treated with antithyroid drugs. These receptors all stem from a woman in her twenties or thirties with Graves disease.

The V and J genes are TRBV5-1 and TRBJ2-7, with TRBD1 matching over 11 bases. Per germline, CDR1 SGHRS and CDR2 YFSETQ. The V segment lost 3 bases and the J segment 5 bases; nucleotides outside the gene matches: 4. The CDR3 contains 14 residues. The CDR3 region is CASSSGQGADEQYF. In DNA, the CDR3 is TGCGCCAGCAGCTCCGGACAGGGGGCCGACGAGCAGTACTTC.

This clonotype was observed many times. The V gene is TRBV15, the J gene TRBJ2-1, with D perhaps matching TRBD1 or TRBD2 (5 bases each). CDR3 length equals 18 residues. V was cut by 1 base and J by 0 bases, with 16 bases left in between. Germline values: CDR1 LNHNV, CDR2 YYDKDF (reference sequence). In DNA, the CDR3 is TGTGCCACCAGCAGAGGGAGAGGGGCTAGCTTCTCCTACAATGAGCAGTTCTTC. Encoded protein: CATSRGRGASFSYNEQFF.

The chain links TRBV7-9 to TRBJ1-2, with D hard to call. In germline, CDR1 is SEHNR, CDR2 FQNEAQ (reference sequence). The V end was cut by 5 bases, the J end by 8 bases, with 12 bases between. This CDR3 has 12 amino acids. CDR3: CASSPGSGGYTF. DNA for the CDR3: TGTGCCAGCAGCCCCGGATCGGGGGGCTACACCTTC.

The CDR3 region has the DNA TGTGCCAGCAGCTTAGGGAGAGGCAGCCTGCGCTCTGGAAACACCATATATTTT. Protein sequence: CASSLGRGSLRSGNTIYF. This chain uses TRBV11-2 with TRBJ1-3, with D unclear. This CDR3 has 18 residues. CDR1 is SGHAT, CDR2 FQNNGV, per germline. Trimming took 1 base from V and 0 from J, leaving 16 bases between them.

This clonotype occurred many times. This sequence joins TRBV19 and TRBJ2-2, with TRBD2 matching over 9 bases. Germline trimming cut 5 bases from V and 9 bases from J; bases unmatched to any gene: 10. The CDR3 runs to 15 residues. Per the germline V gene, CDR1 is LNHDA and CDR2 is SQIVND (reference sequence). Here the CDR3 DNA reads TGTGCCAGTAGTCCGATAGCGGGAGTCCACCGGGAGCTGTTTTTT. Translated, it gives CASSPIAGVHRELFF. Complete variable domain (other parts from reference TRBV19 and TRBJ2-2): DGGITQSPKYLFRKEGQNVTLSCEQNLNHDAMYWYRQDPGQGLRLIYYSQIVNDFQKGDIAEGYSVSREKKESFPLTVTSAQKNPTAFYLCASSPIAGVHRELFFGEGSRLTVL.

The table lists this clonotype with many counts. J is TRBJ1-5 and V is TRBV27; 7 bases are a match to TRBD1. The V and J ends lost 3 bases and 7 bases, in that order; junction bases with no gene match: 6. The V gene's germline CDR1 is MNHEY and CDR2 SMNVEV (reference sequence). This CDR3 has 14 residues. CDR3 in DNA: TGTGCCAGCAGTTTTAGGGGGCGAGGGCAGCCCCAGCATTTT. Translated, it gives CASSFRGRGQPQHF.

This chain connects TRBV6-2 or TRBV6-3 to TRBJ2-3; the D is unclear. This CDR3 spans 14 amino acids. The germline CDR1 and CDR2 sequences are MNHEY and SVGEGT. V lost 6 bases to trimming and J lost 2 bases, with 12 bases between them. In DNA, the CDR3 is TGTGCCAGCAGCCGCAGGAACTCCACAGATACGCAGTATTTT. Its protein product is CASSRRNSTDTQYF.

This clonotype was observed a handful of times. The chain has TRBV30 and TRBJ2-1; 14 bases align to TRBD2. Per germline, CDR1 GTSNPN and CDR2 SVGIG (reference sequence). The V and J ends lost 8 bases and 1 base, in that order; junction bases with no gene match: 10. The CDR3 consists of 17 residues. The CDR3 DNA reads TGTGCCACCCTTGGGGGGACTAGCGGGAGATCCTACAATGAGCAGTTCTTC. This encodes CATLGGTSGRSYNEQFF.

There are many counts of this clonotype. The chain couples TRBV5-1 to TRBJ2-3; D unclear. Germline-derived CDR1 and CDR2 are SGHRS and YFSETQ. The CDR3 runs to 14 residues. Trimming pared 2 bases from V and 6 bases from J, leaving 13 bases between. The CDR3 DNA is TGCGCCAGCAGCTTATTTGGGCGGACCGATACGCAGTATTTT. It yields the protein CASSLFGRTDTQYF. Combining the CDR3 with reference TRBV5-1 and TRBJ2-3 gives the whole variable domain KAGVTQTPRYLIKTRGQQVTLSCSPISGHRSVSWYQQTPGQGLQFLFEYFSETQRNKGNFPGRFSGRQFSNSRSEMNVSTLELGDSALYLCASSLFGRTDTQYFGPGTRLTVL.

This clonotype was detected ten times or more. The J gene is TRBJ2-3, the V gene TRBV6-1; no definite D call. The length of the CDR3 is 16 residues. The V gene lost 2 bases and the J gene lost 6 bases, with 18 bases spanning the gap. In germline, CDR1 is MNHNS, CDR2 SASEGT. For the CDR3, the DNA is TGTGCCAGCAGTGAAAGGGCTGGCGGTCGCGGTGATACGCAGTATTTT. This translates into CASSERAGGRGDTQYF.

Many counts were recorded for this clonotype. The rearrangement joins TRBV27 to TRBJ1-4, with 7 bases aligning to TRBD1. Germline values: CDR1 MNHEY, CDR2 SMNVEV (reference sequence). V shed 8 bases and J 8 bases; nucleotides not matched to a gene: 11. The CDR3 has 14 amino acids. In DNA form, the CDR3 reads TGTGCCAGCCCCGACAGGGCCCCTTCGGAAAAACTGTTTTTT. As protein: CASPDRAPSEKLFF.

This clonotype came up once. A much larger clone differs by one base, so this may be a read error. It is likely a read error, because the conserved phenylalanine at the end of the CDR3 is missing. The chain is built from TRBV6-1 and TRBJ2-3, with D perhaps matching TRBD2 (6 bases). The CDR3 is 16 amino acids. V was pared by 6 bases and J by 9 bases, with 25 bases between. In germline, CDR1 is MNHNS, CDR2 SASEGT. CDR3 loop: CASSPRGTALTSTQYL. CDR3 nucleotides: TGTGCCAGCAGCCCTCGGGGGACGGCACTAACCAGCACGCAGTATCTT.

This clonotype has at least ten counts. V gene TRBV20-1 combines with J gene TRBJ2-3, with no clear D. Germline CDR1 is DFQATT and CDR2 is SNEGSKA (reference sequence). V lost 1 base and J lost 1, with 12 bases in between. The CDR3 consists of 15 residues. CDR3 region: CSARVLRFGTDTQYF. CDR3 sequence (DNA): TGCAGTGCTAGAGTTCTCCGTTTTGGCACAGATACGCAGTATTTT.

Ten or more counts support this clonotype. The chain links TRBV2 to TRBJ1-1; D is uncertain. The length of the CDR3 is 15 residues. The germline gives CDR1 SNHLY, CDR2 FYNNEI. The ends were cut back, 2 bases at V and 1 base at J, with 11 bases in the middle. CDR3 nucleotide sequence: TGTGCCAGCAGTGAACAAATACTTAAGAACACTGAAGCTTTCTTT. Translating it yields CASSEQILKNTEAFF. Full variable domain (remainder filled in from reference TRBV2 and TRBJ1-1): EPEVTQTPSHQVTQMGQEVILRCVPISNHLYFYWYRQILGQKVEFLVSFYNNEISEKSEIFDDQFSVERPDGSNFTLKIRSTKLEDSAMYFCASSEQILKNTEAFFGQGTRLTVV.

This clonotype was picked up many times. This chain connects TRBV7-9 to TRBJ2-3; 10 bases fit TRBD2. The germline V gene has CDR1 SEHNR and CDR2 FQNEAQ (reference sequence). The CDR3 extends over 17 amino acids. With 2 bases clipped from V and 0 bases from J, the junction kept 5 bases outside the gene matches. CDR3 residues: CASSLPTSGKSTDTQYF. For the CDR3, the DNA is TGTGCCAGCAGCTTACCTACTAGCGGGAAAAGCACAGATACGCAGTATTTT.

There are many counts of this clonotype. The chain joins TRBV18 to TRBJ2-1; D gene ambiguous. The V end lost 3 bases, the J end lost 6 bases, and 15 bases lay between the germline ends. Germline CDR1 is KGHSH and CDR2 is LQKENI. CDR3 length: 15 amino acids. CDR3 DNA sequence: TGTGCCAGCTCACCCGTCTCTCCCCCGGGCAATGAGCAGTTCTTC. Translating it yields CASSPVSPPGNEQFF.

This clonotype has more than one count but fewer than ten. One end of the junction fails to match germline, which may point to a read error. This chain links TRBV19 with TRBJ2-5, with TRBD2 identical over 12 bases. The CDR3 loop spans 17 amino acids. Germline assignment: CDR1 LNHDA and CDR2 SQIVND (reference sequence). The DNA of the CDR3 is TGTGCCAGTAGTAAAATAACTAGCGGGAGGTGGCAAGAGACCCGGTACTTC. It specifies CASSKITSGRWQETRYF.

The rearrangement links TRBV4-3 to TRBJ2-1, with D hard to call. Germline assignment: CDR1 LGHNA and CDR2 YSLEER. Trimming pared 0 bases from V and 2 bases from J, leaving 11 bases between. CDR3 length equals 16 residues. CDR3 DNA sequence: TGCGCCAGCAGCCAAGATTCCAGTTTTACCTACAATGAGCAGTTCTTC. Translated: CASSQDSSFTYNEQFF.

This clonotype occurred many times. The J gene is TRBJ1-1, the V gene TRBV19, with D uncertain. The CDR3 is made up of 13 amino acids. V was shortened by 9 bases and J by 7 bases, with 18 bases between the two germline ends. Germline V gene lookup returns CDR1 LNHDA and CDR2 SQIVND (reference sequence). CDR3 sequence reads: CASRGMEDDEAFF. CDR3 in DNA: TGTGCCAGCAGAGGTATGGAGGACGATGAAGCTTTCTTT. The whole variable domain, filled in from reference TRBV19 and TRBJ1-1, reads DGGITQSPKYLFRKEGQNVTLSCEQNLNHDAMYWYRQDPGQGLRLIYYSQIVNDFQKGDIAEGYSVSREKKESFPLTVTSAQKNPTAFYLCASRGMEDDEAFFGQGTRLTVV.

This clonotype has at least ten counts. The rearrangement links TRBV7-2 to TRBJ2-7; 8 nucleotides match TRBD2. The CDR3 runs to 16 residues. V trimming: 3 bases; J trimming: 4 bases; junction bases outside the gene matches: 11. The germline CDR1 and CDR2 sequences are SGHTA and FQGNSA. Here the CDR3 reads CASSFPQGLVGYEQYF. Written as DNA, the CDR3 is TGTGCCAGCAGCTTCCCCCAGGGACTAGTAGGTTACGAGCAGTACTTC.

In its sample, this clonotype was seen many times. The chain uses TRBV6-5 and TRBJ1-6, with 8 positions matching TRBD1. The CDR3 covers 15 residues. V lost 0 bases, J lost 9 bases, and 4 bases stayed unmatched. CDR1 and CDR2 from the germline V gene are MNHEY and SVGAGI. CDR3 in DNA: TGTGCCAGCAGTTACTCTCGAGGGACAGGTTCACCCCTCCACTTT. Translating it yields CASSYSRGTGSPLHF.

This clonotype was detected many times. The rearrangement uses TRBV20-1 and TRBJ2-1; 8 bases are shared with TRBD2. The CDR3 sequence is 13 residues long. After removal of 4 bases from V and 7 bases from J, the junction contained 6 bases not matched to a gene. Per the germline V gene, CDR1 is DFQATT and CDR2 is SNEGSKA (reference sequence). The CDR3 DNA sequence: TGCAGTGCTACTACGGGCGGGGGGAATGAGCAGTTCTTC. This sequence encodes CSATTGGGNEQFF.

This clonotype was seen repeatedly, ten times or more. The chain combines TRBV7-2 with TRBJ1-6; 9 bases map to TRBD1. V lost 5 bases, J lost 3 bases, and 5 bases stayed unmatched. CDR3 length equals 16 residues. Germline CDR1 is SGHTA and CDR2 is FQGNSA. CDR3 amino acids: CASSNRGPGYNSPLHF. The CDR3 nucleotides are TGTGCCAGCAGCAACAGGGGGCCTGGCTATAATTCACCCCTCCACTTT.

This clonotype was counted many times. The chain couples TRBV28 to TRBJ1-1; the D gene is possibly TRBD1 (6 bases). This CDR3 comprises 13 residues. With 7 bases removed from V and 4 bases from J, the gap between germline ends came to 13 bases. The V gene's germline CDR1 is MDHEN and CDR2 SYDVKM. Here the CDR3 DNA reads TGTGCCAGCACCCTGGGGGGCTCCACTGAAGCTTTCTTT. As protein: CASTLGGSTEAFF.

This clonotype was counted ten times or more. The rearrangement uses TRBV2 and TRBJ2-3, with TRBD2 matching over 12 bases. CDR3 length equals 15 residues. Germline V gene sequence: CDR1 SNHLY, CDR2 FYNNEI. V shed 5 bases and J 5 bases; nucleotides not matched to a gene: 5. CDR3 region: CASSLAGGPVDTQYF. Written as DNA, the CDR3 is TGTGCCAGCAGTCTAGCGGGAGGGCCGGTAGATACGCAGTATTTT. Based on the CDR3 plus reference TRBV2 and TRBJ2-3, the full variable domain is EPEVTQTPSHQVTQMGQEVILRCVPISNHLYFYWYRQILGQKVEFLVSFYNNEISEKSEIFDDQFSVERPDGSNFTLKIRSTKLEDSAMYFCASSLAGGPVDTQYFGPGTRLTVL.

The CDR3 sequence: CASSVHRTNEQFF. CDR3 bases: TGTGCCAGCAGCGTCCACAGGACAAATGAGCAGTTCTTC. The rearrangement joins TRBV9 to TRBJ2-1; TRBD1 might be the D (5 bases). This CDR3 has 13 amino acids. Germline loops: CDR1 SGDLS, CDR2 YYNGEE. V lost 2 bases to trimming and J lost 7 bases, with 10 bases between them.